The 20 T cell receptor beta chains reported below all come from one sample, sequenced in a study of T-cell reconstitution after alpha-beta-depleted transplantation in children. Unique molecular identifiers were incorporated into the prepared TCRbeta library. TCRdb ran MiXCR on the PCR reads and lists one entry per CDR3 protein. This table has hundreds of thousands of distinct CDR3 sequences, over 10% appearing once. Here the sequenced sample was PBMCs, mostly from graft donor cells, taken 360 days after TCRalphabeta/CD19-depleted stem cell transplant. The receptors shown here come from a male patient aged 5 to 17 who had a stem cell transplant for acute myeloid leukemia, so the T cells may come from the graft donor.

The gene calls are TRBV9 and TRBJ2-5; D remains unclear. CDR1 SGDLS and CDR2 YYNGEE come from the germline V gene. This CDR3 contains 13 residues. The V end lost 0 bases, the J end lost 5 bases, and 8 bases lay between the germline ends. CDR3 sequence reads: CASSVDRPETQYF. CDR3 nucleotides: TGTGCCAGCAGCGTAGACCGACCCGAGACCCAGTACTTC.

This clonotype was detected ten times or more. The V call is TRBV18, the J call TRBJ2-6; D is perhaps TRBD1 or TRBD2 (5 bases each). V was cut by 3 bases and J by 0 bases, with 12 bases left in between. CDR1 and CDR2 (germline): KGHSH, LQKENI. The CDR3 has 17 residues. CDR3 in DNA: TGTGCCAGCTCACCCCGGGACCAAATCTCTGGGGCCAACGTCCTGACTTTC. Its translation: CASSPRDQISGANVLTF.

The CDR3 DNA reads as TGCAGTGCTAGAGATCGGCTAGCGGCCCGCCCCGACTACGAGCAGTACTTC. As protein: CSARDRLAARPDYEQYF. The chain uses TRBV20-1 and TRBJ2-7, with 7 positions matching TRBD2. Unmatched junction bases numbered 14, after V lost 0 bases and J lost 3 bases. There are 17 residues in the CDR3. Germline-derived CDR1 and CDR2 are DFQATT and SNEGSKA (reference sequence).

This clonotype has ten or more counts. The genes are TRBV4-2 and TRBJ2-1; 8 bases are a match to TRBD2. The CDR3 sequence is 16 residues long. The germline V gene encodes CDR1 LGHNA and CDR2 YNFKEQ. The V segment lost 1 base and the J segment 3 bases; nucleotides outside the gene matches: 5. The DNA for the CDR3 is TGTGCCAGCAGCCAAGCTTCCAGCGGGAGCTACAATGAGCAGTTCTTC. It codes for CASSQASSGSYNEQFF.

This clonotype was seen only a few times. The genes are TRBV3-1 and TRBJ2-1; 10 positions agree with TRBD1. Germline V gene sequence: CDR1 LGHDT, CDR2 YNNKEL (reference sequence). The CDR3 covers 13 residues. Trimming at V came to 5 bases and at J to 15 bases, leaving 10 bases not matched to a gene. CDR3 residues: CASSAVRGTGVFF. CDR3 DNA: TGTGCCAGCAGCGCTGTGAGGGGGACAGGGGTGTTCTTC.

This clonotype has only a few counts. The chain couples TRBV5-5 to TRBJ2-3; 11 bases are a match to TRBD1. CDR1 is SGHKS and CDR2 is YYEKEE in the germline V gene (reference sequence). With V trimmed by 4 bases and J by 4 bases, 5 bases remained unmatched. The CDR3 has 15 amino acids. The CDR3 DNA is TGTGCCAGCAGCAGGACAGGGGGCGTGCCAGATACGCAGTATTTT. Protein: CASSRTGGVPDTQYF. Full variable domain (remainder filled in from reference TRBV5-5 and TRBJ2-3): DAGVTQSPTHLIKTRGQQVTLRCSPISGHKSVSWYQQVLGQGPQFIFQYYEKEERGRGNFPDRFSARQFPNYSSELNVNALLLGDSALYLCASSRTGGVPDTQYFGPGTRLTVL.

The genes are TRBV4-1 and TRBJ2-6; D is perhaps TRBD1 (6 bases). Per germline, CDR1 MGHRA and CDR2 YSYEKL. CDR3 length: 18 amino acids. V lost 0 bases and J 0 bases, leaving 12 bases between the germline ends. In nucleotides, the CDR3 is TGCGCCAGCAGCCAAGATTGGGGGCCGGGCTCTGGGGCCAACGTCCTGACTTTC. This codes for CASSQDWGPGSGANVLTF.

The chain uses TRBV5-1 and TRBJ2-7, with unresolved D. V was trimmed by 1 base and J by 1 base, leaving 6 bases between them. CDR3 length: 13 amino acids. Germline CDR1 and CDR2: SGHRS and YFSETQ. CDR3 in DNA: TGCGCCAGCAGCTTGCAGTTGTCCTACGAGCAGTACTTC. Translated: CASSLQLSYEQYF.

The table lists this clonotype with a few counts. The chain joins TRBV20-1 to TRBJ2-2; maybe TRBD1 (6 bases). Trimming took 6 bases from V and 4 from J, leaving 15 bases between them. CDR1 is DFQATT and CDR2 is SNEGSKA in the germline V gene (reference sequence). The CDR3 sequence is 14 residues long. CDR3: CSANRDTFTGELFF. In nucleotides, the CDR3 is TGCAGTGCAAACCGGGACACCTTCACCGGGGAGCTGTTTTTT.

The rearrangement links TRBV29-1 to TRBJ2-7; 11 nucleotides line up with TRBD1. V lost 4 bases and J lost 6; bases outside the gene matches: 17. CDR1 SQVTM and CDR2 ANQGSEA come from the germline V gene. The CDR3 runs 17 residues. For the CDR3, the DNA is TGCAGCGTTGCCCCCCCGCACGGACAGGGGGCTCCCATCGAGCAGTACTTC. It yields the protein CSVAPPHGQGAPIEQYF.

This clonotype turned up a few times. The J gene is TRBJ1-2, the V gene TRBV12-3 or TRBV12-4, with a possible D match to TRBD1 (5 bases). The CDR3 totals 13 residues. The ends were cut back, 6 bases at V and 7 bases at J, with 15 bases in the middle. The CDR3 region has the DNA TGTGCCAGCAGGACCCCCATAAGGGGTGGCTACACCTTC. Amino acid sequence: CASRTPIRGGYTF.

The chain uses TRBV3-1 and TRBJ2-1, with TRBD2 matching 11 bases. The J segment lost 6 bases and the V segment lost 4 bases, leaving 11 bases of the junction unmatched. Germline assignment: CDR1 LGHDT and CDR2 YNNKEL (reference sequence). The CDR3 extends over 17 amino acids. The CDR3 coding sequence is TGTGCCAGCAGCCCAAGGCGGGGACTAGCGGTATTCAATGAGCAGTTCTTC. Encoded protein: CASSPRRGLAVFNEQFF.

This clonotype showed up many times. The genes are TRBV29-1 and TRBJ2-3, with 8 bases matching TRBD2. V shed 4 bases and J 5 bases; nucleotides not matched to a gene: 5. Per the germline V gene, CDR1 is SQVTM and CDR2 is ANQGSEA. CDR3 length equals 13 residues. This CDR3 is CSVVGRAIDTQYF. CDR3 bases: TGCAGCGTTGTCGGGAGGGCCATAGATACGCAGTATTTT.

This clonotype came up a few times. As DNA, the CDR3 is TGTGCTAGTGGTTTGCTTCCCCTGGGACAGGGGGACGGGGAAAACACTGAAGCTTTCTTT. Translated: CASGLLPLGQGDGENTEAFF. The J gene is TRBJ1-1, the V gene TRBV12-5; TRBD1 matches at 11 bases. The length of the CDR3 is 20 residues. The V segment lost 2 bases and the J segment 2 bases; nucleotides outside the gene matches: 16. The germline V gene has CDR1 LGHNT and CDR2 FRNRAP.

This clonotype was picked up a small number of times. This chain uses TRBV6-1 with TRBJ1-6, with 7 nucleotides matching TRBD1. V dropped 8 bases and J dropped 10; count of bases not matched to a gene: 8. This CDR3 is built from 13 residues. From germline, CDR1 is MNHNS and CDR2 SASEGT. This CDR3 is CASFRDSYSPLHF. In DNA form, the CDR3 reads TGTGCCAGCTTCCGGGACAGCTACTCACCCCTCCACTTT.

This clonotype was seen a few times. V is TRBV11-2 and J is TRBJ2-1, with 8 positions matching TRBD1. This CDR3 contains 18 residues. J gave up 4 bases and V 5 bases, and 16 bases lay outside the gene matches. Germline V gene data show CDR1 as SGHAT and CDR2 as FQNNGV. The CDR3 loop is CASSQTGVTGWLYNEQFF. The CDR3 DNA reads TGTGCCAGCAGCCAGACAGGGGTGACTGGGTGGCTGTACAATGAGCAGTTCTTC.

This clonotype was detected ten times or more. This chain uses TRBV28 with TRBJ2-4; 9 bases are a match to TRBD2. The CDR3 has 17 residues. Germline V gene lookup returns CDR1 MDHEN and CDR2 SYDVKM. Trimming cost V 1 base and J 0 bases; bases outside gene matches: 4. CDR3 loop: CASSLFRLAVAKNIQYF. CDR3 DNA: TGTGCCAGCAGTTTATTTAGACTAGCGGTAGCCAAAAACATTCAGTACTTC.

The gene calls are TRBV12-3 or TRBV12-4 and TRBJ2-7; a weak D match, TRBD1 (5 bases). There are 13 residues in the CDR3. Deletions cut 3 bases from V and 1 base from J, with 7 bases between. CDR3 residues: CASSFRVSYEQYF. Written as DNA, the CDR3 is TGTGCCAGCAGTTTCAGGGTTTCCTACGAGCAGTACTTC.

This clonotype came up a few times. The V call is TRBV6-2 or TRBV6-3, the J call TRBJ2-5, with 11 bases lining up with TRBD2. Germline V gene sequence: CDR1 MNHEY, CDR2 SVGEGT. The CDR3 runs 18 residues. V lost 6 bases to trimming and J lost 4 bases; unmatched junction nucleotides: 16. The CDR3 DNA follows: TGTGCCAGCAGGCATCTAGCGGGAGGCCCCGAGGTAGGAGAGACCCAGTACTTC. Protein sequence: CASRHLAGGPEVGETQYF.

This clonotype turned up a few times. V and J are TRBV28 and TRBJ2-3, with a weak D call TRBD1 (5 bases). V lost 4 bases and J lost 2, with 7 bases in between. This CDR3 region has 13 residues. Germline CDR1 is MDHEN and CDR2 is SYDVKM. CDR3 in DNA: TGTGCCAGCAGTTCAGGGTACACAGATACGCAGTATTTT. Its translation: CASSSGYTDTQYF.